The clone carrying this T cell receptor (beta chain) appeared a few times. Germline V gene lookup returns CDR1 DFQATT and CDR2 SNEGSKA (reference sequence). The V and J ends lost 3 bases and 1 base respectively, with 6 bases between them. The CDR3 sequence is 13 residues long. Using immunoSEQ multiplex PCR, the repertoire was profiled, and TCRdb retains in-frame clones only, with some absent. This sample carries approximately 80,000 clones, 88% of them seen once, and the ten largest clones take approximately 5.4%. The sample originates from a study of T cell responses to AZD1222 COVID-19 vaccine. The sequencing here drew on peripheral blood, taken on day 0 of MenACWY control vaccination. The clonotype was recovered from an adult in good health. The chain employs TRBV20-1 and TRBJ1-4; D unclear. The CDR3, as DNA: TGCAGTGCTAGTAAGGGAACTAATGAAAAACTGTTTTTT. It is translated as CSASKGTNEKLFF.